This TCR beta chain was sequenced for a study of shared clonotypes between healthy human individuals (dated by TCRdb to 2018 to 2021). About the study as a whole: Three men and a couple of women, aged 18 to 49 years, made up the cohort. For each donor, three plates each were used for CD4 naive and CD4 memory, two plates were used for CD8 naive, and one plate was used for CD8 memory. The study deeply sequenced blood TCR repertoires of about 5 healthy adults to estimate repertoire size and the extent of clonotype sharing between individuals. To increase sequencing depth and limit assay-specific biases, TCR repertoire library preparation and sequencing were carried out by different laboratories using diverse techniques. Leukapheresis yielded between about 0.85 and 10 billion PBMCs per donor.

Overall study results and their limits: Sampling was limited to blood, and TCR repertoires in tissue likely differ from TCR repertoires in blood. Based on pairwise subsampling, the degree of clonotype sharing among donors was expected to be affected by sequencing depth. Compared with non-shared clonotypes, the clonotypes found in all four sorted-subset donors had higher generation probabilities. Incomplete sequencing was indicated by rarefaction of sorted-subset datasets, despite the large sequencing depth. Larger estimated clonotype richness was generally found for naive subsets than for memory subsets. When several donors were compared, the shared fraction of clonotypes was around 5% for naive CD4, roughly 3.3% for naive CD8, 2% to 2.5% for memory CD4, and less than 0.5% for memory CD8. The genetic and exposure-history diversity represented was limited by the small number of donors.

Using the deep immunoSEQ assay, multiplex PCR amplified TCR CDR3 regions from genomic DNA. Genomic DNA extracted from each cell subset was distributed evenly over all wells of several immunoSEQ 96-well plates, and each plate served as one replicate. Each replicate PCR for sorted subsets received around 200 ng genomic DNA, equal to roughly 30,000 T cell genomes. The purified libraries were quantified using a Qubit 3.0 fluorometer, sized with a Bioanalyzer 2100, and then quantified again using the KAPA Library Quantification kit. Every immunoSEQ 96-well plate was sequenced on a dedicated single-read 150-cycle Illumina NextSeq 550 flow cell. On the study's bioinformatics: The immunoSEQ output contained only junctional sequences without quality scores, so filtering could not match that applied to full-length reads. To assign V/J genes and CDR3, sequences were annotated using PyIR, a Python wrapper for IgBLAST v1.9, with IMGT germline references. Reads were removed for weak V/J assignments (E-value above 1e-6), missing CDR3, stop codons, out-of-frame junctions, or ambiguous translated residues. A V3J clonotype was defined by an identical inferred V gene, J gene, and CDR3 amino acid sequence. To compute the percentage overlap between repertoires, the number of shared unique clonotypes was divided by the size of the smaller repertoire. Richness of each repertoire was evaluated using RTK rarefaction, the Chao1 estimator, and Recon v2.1 estimates of unobserved clonotypes. Generation probabilities were computed with OLGA for all TCRbeta clonotypes obtained by the gDNA method from four donors. Drawn from immuneACCESS, this table holds only the in-frame rearrangements with V and J called that TCRdb kept. Clones are partly lost; checked studies trace under half to an unresolved V gene and leave the rest unexplained. V and J calls and clone size are copied from that table; D and trimming were computed from the DNA. This sample is represented by just over 2,000,000 clones; 90% to 95% of them were singletons. 0.13% of the sample rests with the top ten.

Healthy HIV-negative adults with no recently reported acute infections or vaccinations were included as donors. Only Caucasian adults living in Nashville, Tennessee, USA were represented among the donors. Magnetic negative selection was used to enrich CD4+ T cells, after which naive cells were positively selected on CD45RA and the negative fraction became the memory subset. Blood was collected by leukapheresis, and PBMCs were isolated by Ficoll-Histopaque density gradient centrifugation and then cryopreserved in liquid nitrogen vapor phase. Purity and quantity of every magnetically sorted T cell population were checked by analytical flow cytometry. From each sorted fraction, genomic DNA was isolated and quantified by UV absorbance on a Nanodrop 2000c. Concerning this clone: Its antigen specificity is not known. It has no much larger one-base neighbor in the sample; base qualities were not kept.

The clonotype was recovered from a man aged 18-30 years in good health. The source material was naive CD4+ T cells sorted from blood. Read against the paper, the sample's cell subset or site label means: CD45RA+ positively selected.

The nucleotide sequence is TGTGCCAGCAGCTTAGCTCTAGCGGGGAGCACAGATACGCAGTATTTT. Its protein product is CASSLALAGSTDTQYF. The chain was built from TRBV7-9 and TRBJ2-3; TRBD2 matches 9 bases in the middle. CDR1 and CDR2 are drawn from the germline V gene (reference sequence): SEHNR, FQNEAQ. CDR3 length: 16 amino acids, cysteine to phenylalanine. Here the CDR3 DNA is all that survives: 48 bases in frame from base 1. The junction shows trimming of 0 bases on V and 0 bases on J, and the gene matches do not reach 1 base of it. This CDR3, with the reference TRBV7-9 and TRBJ2-3 proteins standing in past its ends, gives the full variable domain DTGVSQNPRHKITKRGQNVTFRCDPISEHNRLYWYRQTLGQGPEFLTYFQNEAQLEKSRLLSDRFSAERPKGSFSTLEIQRTEQGDSAMYLCASSLALAGSTDTQYFGPGTRLTVL.